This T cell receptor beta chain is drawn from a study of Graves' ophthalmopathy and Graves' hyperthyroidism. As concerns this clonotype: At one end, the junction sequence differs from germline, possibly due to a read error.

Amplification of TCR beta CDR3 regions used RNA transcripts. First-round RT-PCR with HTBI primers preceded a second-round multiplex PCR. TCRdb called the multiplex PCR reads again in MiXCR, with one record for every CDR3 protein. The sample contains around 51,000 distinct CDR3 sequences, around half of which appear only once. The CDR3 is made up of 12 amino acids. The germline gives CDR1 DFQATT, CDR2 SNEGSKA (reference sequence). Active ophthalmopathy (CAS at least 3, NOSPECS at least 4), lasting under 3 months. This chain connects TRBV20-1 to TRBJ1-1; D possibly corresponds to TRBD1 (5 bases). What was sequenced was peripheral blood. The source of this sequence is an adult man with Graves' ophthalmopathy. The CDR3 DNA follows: TGCAGTGCTAGTCCCGCGGGACCAGGAGCTTTTTTT. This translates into CSASPAGPGAFF.